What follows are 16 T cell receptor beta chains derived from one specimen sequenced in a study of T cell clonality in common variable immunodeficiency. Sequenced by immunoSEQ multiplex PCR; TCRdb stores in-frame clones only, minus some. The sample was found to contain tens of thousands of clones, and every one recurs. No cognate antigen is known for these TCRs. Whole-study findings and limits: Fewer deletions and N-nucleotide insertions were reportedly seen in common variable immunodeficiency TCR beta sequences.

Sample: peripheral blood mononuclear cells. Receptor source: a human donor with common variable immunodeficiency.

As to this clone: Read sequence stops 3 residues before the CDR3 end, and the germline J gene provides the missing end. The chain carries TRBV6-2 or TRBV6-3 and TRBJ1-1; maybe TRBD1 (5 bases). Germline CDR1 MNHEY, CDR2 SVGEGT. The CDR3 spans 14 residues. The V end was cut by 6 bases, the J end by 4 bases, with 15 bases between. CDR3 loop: CASSSVGGFTEAFF. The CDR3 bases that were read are TGTGCCAGCAGCTCGGTCGGGGGGTTCACTGAA.

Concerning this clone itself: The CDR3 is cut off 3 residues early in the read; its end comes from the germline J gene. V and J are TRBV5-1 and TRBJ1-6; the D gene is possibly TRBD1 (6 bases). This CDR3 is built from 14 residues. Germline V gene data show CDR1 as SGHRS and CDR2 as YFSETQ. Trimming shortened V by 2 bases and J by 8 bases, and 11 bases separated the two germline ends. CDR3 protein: CASSLQGDHSPLHF. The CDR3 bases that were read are TGCGCCAGCAGCTTACAGGGAGATCATTCACCC.

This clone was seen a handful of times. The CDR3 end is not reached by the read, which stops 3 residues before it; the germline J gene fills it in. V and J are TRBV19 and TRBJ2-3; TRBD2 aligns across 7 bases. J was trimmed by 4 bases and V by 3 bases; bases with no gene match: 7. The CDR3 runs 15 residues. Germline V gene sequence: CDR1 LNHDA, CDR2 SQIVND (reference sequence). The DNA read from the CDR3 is TGTGCCAGTAGTATGTATGCGGGGGAATCAGATACG. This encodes CASSMYAGESDT. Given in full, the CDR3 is CASSMYAGESDTQYF.

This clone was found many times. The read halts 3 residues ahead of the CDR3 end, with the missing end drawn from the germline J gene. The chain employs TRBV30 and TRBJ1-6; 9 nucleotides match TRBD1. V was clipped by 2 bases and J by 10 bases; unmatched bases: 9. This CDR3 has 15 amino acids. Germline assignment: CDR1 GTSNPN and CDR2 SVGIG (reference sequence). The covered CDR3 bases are TGTGCCTGGAGTCTCAAGGGACAGGGATTGTCACCC. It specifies CAWSLKGQGLSP. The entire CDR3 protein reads CAWSLKGQGLSPLHF.

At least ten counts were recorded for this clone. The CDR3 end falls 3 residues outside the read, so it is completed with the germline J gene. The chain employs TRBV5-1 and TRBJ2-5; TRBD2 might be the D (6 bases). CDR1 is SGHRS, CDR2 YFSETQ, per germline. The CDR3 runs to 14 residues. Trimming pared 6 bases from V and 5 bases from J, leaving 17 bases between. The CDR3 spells CASTQAGRGETQYF. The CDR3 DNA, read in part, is TGCGCCAGCACTCAGGCGGGGCGAGGGGAGACC.

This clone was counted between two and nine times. CDR3 loop: CASSIRDSPYEQYF. CDR3 DNA (partial): TGTGCCAGTAGTATCAGGGACAGCCCCTACGAG. The chain joins TRBV19 to TRBJ2-7; 7 bases align to TRBD1. The read comes to an end 3 residues before the CDR3 does, leaving the germline J gene to fill in the end. Germline trimming cut 3 bases from V and 2 bases from J; bases unmatched to any gene: 4. Germline V lookup: CDR1 LNHDA, CDR2 SQIVND (reference sequence). This CDR3 has 14 residues.

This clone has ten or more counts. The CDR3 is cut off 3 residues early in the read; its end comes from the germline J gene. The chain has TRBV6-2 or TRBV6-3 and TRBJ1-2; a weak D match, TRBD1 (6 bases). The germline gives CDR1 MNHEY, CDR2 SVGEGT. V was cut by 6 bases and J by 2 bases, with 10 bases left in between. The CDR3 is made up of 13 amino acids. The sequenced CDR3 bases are TGTGCCAGCAGCTCCGACAGGAACTATGGC. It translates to CASSSDRNYG. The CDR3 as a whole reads CASSSDRNYGYTF.

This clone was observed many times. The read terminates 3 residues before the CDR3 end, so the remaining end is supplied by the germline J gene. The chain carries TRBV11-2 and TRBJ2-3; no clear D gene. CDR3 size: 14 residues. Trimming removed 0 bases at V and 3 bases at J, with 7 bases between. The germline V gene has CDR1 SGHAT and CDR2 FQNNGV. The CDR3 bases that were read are TGTGCCAGCAGCTTAGATCGTCTGACAGATACG. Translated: CASSLDRLTDT. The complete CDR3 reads CASSLDRLTDTQYF.

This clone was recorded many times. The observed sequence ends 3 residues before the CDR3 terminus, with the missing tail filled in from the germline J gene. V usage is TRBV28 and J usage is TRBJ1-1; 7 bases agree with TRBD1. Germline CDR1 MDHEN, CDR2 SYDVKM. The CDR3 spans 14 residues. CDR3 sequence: CASSLLQGLREAFF. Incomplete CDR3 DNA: TGTGCCAGCAGTTTACTACAGGGGCTAAGGGAA.

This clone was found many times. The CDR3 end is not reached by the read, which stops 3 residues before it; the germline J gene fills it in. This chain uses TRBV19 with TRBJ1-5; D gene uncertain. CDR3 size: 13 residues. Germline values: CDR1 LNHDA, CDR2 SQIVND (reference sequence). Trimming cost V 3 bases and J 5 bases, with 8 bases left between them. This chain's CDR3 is CASSIYADQPQHF. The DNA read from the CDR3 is TGTGCCAGTAGTATCTATGCCGATCAGCCC.

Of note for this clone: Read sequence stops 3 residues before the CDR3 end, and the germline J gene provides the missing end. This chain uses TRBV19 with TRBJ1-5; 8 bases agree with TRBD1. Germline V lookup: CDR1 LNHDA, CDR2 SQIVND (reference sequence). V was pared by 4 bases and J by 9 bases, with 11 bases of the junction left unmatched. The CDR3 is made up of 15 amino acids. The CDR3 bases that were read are TGTGCCAGTAGTAGCACTACAGGGGGTGCTTTGCCC. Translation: CASSSTTGGALP. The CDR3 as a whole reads CASSSTTGGALPQHF.

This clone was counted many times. CDR3 sequence: CASSISGRTDTQYF. The CDR3 DNA, read in part, is TGTGCCAGCAGCATTAGCGGGAGAACAGATACG. V is TRBV7-3 and J is TRBJ2-3; 9 nucleotides match TRBD2. The read finishes 3 residues shy of the CDR3 end, and the germline J gene is used to complete it. The junction had 3 bases not matched to a gene; V was cut back by 5 bases and J by 3 bases. CDR1 is SGHTA and CDR2 is FQGTGA in the germline V gene. CDR3 length: 14 residues.

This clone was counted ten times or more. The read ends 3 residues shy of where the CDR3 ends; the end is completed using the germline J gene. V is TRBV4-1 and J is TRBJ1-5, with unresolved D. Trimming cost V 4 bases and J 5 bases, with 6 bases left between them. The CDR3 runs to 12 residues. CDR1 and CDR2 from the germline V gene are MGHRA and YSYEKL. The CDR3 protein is CASSPSDQPQHF. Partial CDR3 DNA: TGCGCCAGCAGCCCATCGGATCAGCCC.

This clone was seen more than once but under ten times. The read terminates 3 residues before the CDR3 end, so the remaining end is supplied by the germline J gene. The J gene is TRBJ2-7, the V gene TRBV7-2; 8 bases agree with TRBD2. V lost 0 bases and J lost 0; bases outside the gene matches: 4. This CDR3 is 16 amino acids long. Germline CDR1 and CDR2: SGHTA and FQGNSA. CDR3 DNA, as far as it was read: TGTGCCAGCAGCTTAGCTGTTAGCGGGGTCTCCTACGAG. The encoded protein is CASSLAVSGVSYE. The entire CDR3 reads CASSLAVSGVSYEQYF.

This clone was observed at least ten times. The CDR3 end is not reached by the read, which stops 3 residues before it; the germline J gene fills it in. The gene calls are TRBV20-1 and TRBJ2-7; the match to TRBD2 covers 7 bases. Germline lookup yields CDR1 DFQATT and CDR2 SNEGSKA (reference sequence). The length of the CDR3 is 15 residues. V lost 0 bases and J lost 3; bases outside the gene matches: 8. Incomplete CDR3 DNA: TGCAGTGCTAGAGATCTGTACGGGGACTACTACGAG. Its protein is CSARDLYGDYYE. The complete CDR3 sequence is CSARDLYGDYYEQYF.

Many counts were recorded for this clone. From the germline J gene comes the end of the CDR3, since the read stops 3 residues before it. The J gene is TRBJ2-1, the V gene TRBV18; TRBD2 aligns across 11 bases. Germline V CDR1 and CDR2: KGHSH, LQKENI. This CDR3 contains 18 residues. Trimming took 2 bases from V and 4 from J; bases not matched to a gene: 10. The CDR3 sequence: CASSPMAVLAGGYNEQFF. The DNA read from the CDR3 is TGTGCCAGCTCACCAATGGCAGTTCTAGCGGGAGGTTACAATGAG.